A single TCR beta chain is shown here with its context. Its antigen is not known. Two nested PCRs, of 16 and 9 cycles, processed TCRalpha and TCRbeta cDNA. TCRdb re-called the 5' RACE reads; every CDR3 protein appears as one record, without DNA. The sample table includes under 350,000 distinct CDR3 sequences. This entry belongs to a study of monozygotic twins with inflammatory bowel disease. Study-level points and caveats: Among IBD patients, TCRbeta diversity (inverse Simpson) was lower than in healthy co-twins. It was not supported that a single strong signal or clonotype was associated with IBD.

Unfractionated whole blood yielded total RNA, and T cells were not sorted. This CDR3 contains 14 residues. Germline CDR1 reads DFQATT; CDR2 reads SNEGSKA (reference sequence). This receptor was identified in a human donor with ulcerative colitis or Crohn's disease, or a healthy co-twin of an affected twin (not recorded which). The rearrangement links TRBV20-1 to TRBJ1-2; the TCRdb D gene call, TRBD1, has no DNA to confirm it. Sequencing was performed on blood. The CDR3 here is CSAKTGGSNYGYTF.